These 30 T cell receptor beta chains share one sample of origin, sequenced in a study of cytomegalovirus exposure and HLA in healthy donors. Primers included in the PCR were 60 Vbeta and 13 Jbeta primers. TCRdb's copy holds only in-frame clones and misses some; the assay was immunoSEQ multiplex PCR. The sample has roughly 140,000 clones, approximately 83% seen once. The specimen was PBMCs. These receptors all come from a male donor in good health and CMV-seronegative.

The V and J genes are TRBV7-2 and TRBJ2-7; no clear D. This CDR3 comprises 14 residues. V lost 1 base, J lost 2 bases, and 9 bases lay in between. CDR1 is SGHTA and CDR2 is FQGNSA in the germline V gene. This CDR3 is CASSLVLVAYEQYF. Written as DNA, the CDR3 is TGTGCCAGCAGCTTAGTTCTAGTAGCCTACGAGCAGTACTTC.

CDR3 in DNA: TGTGCCAGCAGCCCGCGGACAGTCTCCTACAATGAGCAGTTCTTC. Protein: CASSPRTVSYNEQFF. This chain uses TRBV7-2 with TRBJ2-1; possibly TRBD1 for D (6 bases). The CDR3 runs 15 residues. V lost 5 bases and J 0 bases, leaving 11 bases between the germline ends. CDR1 SGHTA and CDR2 FQGNSA come from the germline V gene.

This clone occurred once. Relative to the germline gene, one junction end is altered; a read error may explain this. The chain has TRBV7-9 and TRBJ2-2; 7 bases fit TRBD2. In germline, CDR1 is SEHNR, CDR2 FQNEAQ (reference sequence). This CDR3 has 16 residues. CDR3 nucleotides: TGTTCCAGCAGCTTTCGGAGCGGGACGAACACCGGGGAGCTGTTTTTT. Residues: CSSSFRSGTNTGELFF.

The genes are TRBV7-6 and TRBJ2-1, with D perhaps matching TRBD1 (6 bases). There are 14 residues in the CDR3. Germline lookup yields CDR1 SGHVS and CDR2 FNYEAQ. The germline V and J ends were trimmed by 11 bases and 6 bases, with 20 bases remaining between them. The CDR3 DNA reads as TGTGCCTCAGGAACAGGGATTAAAGTCAATGAGCAGTTCTTC. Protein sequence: CASGTGIKVNEQFF.

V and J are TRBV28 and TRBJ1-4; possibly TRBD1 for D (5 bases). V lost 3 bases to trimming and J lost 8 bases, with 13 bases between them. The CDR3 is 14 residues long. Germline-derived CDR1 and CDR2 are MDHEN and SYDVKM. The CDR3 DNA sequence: TGTGCCAGCAGTTTGGGGCAGGGTGGGGAAAAACTGTTTTTT. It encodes CASSLGQGGEKLFF.

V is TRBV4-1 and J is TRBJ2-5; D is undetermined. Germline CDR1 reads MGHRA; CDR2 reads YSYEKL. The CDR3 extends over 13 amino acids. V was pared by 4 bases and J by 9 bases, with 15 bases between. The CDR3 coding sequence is TGCGCCAGCAGCCGATCAAGACTCCACTCCCAGTACTTC. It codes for CASSRSRLHSQYF.

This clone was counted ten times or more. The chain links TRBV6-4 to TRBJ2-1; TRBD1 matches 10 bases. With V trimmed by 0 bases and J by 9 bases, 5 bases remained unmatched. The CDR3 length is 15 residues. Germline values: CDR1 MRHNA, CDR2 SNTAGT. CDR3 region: CASSDSGQGEAEQFF. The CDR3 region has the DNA TGTGCCAGCAGTGACTCTGGACAGGGGGAGGCTGAGCAGTTCTTC.

The CDR3 region has the DNA TGTGCCATCAGTGGTCAGTCCTACGAGCAGTACTTC. The encoded protein is CAISGQSYEQYF. The V gene is TRBV10-3, the J gene TRBJ2-7, with D uncertain. The CDR3 has 12 residues. Germline CDR1 is ENHRY and CDR2 is SYGVKD. The V and J ends lost 4 bases and 1 base respectively, with 5 bases between them.

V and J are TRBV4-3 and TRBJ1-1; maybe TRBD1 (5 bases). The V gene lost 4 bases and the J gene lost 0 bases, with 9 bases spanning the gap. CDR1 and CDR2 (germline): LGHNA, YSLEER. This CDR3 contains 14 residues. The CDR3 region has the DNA TGCGCCAGCAGCCCGACAGCCATGAACACTGAAGCTTTCTTT. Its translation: CASSPTAMNTEAFF.

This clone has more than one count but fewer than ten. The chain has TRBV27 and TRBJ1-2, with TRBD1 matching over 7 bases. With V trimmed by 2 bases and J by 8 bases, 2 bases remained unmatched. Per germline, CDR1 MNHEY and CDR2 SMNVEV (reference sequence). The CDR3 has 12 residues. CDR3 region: CASSLRGQGYTF. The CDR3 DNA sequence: TGTGCCAGCAGTTTAAGGGGGCAGGGCTACACCTTC.

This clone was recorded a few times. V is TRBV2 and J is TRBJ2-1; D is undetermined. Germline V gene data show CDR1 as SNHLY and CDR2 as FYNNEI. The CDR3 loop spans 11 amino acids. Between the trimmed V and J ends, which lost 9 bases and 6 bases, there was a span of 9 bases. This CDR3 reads CASLRPNEQFF. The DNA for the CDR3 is TGTGCCAGTTTGCGGCCCAATGAGCAGTTCTTC.

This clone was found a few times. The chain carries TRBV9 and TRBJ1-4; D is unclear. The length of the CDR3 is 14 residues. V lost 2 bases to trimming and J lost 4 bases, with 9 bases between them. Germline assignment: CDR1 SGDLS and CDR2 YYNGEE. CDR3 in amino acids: CASSVRDGNEKLFF. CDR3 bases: TGTGCCAGCAGCGTGAGGGATGGTAATGAAAAACTGTTTTTT.

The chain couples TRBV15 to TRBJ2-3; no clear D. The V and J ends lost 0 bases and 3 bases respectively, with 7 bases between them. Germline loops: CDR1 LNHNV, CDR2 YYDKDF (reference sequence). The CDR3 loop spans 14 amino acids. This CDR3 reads CATSRDPGTDTQYF. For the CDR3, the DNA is TGTGCCACCAGCAGAGATCCCGGGACAGATACGCAGTATTTT.

DNA for the CDR3: TGTGCCAGCAGCGTATACAGGGGGGGCGGCGCCGAGCAGTTCTTC. This sequence encodes CASSVYRGGGAEQFF. This chain uses TRBV9 with TRBJ2-1; D perhaps matches TRBD1 (8 bases). V was trimmed by 1 base and J by 10 bases, leaving 18 bases between them. This CDR3 is 15 amino acids long. The germline V gene encodes CDR1 SGDLS and CDR2 YYNGEE. The entire variable domain, with the rest obtained from reference TRBV9 and TRBJ2-1, is as follows: DSGVTQTPKHLITATGQRVTLRCSPRSGDLSVYWYQQSLDQGLQFLIQYYNGEERAKGNILERFSAQQFPDLHSELNLSSLELGDSALYFCASSVYRGGGAEQFFGPGTRLTVL.

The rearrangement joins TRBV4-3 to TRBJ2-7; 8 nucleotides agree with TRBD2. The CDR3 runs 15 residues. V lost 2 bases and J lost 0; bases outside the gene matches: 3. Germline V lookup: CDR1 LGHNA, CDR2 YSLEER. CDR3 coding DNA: TGCGCCAGCAGCCAACGGCGGGAGGTCTCCTACGAGCAGTACTTC. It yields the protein CASSQRREVSYEQYF.

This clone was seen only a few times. The CDR3 DNA is TGTGCCAGCAGTGTGGGCGGCAGGGGAGCTAACTATGGCTACACCTTC. This gives the protein CASSVGGRGANYGYTF. V usage is TRBV2 and J usage is TRBJ1-2; TRBD1 is a possible D gene (6 bases). Germline V gives CDR1 SNHLY, CDR2 FYNNEI. V was cut by 4 bases and J by 0 bases, with 15 bases left in between. The CDR3 runs to 16 residues.

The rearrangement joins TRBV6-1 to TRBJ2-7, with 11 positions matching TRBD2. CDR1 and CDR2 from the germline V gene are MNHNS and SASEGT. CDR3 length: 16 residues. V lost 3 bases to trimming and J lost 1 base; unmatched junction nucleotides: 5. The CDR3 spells CASSEAGTSGSYEQYF. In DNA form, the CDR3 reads TGTGCCAGCAGTGAGGCTGGGACTAGCGGTTCCTACGAGCAGTACTTC.

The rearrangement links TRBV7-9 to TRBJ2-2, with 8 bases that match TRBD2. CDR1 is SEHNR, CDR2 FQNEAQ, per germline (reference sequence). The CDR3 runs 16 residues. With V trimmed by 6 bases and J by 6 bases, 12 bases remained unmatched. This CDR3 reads CASSPAGGLNSGELFF. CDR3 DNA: TGTGCCAGCAGTCCCGCGGGGGGACTCAACTCCGGGGAGCTGTTTTTT.

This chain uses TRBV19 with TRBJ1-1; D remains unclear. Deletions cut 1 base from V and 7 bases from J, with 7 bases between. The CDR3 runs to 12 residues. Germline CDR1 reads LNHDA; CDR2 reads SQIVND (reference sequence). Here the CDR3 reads CASSIGAVEAFF. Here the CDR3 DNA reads TGTGCCAGTAGTATAGGGGCAGTTGAAGCTTTCTTT.

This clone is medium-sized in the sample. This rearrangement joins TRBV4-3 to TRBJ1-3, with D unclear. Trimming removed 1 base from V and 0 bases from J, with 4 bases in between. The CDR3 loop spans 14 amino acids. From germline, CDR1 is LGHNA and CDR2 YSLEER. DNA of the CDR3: TGCGCCAGCAGCCAAGGGGCCTCTGGAAACACCATATATTTT. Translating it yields CASSQGASGNTIYF.

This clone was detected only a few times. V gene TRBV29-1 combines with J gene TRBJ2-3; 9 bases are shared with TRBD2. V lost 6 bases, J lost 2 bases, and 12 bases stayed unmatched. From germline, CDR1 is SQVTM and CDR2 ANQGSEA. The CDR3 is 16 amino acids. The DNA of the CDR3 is TGCAGCGTGTCCCAAGTGACTAGCGGATACACAGATACGCAGTATTTT. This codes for CSVSQVTSGYTDTQYF.

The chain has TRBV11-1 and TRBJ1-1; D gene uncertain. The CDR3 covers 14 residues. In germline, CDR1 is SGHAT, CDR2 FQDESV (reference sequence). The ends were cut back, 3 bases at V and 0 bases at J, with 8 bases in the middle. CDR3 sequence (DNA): TGTGCCAGCAGCTTCCTAACCATGAACACTGAAGCTTTCTTT. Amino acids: CASSFLTMNTEAFF.

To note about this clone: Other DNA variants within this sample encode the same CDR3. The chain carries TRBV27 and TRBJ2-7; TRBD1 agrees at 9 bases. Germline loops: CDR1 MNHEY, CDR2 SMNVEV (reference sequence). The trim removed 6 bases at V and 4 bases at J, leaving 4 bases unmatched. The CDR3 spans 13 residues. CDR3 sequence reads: CASSPGTGYEQYF. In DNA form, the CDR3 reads TGTGCCAGCAGCCCCGGGACAGGGTACGAGCAGTACTTC.

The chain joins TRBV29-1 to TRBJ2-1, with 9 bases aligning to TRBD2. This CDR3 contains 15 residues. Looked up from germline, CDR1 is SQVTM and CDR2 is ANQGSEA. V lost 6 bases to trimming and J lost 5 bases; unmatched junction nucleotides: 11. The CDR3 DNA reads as TGCAGCGTACAAACCGCTAGCGGGACTCACAATGAGCAGTTCTTC. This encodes CSVQTASGTHNEQFF.

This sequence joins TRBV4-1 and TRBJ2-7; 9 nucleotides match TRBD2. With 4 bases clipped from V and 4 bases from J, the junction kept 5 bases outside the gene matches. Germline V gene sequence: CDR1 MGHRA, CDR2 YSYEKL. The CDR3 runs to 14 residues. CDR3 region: CASSPGTSSYEQYF. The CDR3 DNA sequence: TGCGCCAGCAGCCCCGGGACTAGCAGTTACGAGCAGTACTTC.

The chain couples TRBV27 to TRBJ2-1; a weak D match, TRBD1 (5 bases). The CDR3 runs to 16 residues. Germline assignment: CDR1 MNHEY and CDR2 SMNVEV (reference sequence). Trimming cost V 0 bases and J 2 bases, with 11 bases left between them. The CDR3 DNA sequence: TGTGCCAGCAGTTTATCGATACAGGAACCCTACAATGAGCAGTTCTTC. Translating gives CASSLSIQEPYNEQFF.

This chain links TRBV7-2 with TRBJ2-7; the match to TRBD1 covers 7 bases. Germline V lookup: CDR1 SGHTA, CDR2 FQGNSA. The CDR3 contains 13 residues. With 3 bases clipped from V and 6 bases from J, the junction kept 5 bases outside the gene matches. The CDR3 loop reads CASSFRGTPEQYF. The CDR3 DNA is TGTGCCAGCAGCTTCAGGGGGACACCCGAGCAGTACTTC.

The CDR3 protein is CASSVRRQGGPGANVLTF. DNA for the CDR3: TGTGCCAGCAGCGTCCGGAGACAGGGGGGTCCTGGGGCCAACGTCCTGACTTTC. V is TRBV9 and J is TRBJ2-6, with 9 bases aligning to TRBD1. This CDR3 is 18 amino acids long. The V segment lost 2 bases and the J segment 2 bases; nucleotides outside the gene matches: 8. Germline CDR1 is SGDLS and CDR2 is YYNGEE.

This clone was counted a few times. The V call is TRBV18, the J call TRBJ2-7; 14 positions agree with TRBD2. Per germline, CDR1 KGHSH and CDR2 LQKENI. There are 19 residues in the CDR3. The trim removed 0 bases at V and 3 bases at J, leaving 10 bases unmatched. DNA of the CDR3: TGTGCCAGCTCACCACCGGTCGGACTAGCGGGAGGCGATCTCTACGAGCAGTACTTC. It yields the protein CASSPPVGLAGGDLYEQYF.

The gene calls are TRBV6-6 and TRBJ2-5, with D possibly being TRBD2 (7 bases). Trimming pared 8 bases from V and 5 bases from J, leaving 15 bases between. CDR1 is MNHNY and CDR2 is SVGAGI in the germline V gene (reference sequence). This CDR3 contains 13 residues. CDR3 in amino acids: CASSSGGGETQYF. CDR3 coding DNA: TGTGCCAGCTCGTCGGGGGGCGGTGAGACCCAGTACTTC.